Below, 21 T cell receptor beta chains from the same sample are listed, as sequenced in a study of blood T cell repertoires in COVID-19. The table came from immunoSEQ multiplex PCR; TCRdb's copy has only in-frame clones and leaves some out. Of 51,000 or so clones in the sample, approximately 89% were seen once. The sample consisted of peripheral blood. All receptors come from a man at least 80 years old with active or convalescent COVID-19.

The CDR3 bases are TGTGCCAGCAGTCCTGGGGGGTACCAAGAGACCCAGTACTTC. Translated: CASSPGGYQETQYF. The rearrangement links TRBV27 to TRBJ2-5, with D perhaps matching TRBD2 (6 bases). There are 14 residues in the CDR3. Trimming took off 5 bases at V and 0 bases at J, with 10 bases between the two ends. Germline CDR1 reads MNHEY; CDR2 reads SMNVEV (reference sequence).

This clone was observed once. The chain uses TRBV5-1 and TRBJ2-6, with TRBD2 as a possible D gene (6 bases). Per germline, CDR1 SGHRS and CDR2 YFSETQ. CDR3 size: 17 residues. V lost 0 bases and J 2 bases, leaving 12 bases between the germline ends. The CDR3 here is CASSLAVGGTGANVLTF. The CDR3 region has the DNA TGCGCCAGCAGCTTGGCCGTCGGAGGGACTGGGGCCAACGTCCTGACTTTC.

This rearrangement joins TRBV4-1 to TRBJ2-2, with D possibly matching TRBD2 (5 bases). The germline V and J ends were trimmed by 4 bases and 1 base, with 10 bases remaining between them. CDR3 size: 15 residues. Germline V gene lookup returns CDR1 MGHRA and CDR2 YSYEKL. DNA for the CDR3: TGCGCCAGCAGCCCAGCCGGAGGGAACACCGGGGAGCTGTTTTTT. This encodes CASSPAGGNTGELFF.

The chain employs TRBV6-2 or TRBV6-3 and TRBJ2-7, with 7 bases lining up with TRBD1. This CDR3 region has 16 residues. CDR1 MNHEY and CDR2 SVGEGT come from the germline V gene. The junction had 10 bases not matched to a gene; V was cut back by 2 bases and J by 3 bases. The CDR3 coding sequence is TGTGCCAGCAGTTACAGGGGGCGCTCGAGACTCTACGAGCAGTACTTC. Translation: CASSYRGRSRLYEQYF.

The rearrangement links TRBV5-1 to TRBJ2-1; 11 nucleotides line up with TRBD1. Germline V gives CDR1 SGHRS, CDR2 YFSETQ. The CDR3 totals 15 residues. The trim removed 4 bases at V and 2 bases at J, leaving 2 bases unmatched. CDR3 loop: CASSRGQGAYNEQFF. DNA of the CDR3: TGCGCCAGCAGCAGGGGACAGGGGGCCTACAATGAGCAGTTCTTC.

This chain links TRBV4-3 with TRBJ2-2; D is perhaps TRBD2 (7 bases). From germline, CDR1 is LGHNA and CDR2 YSLEER. V was pared by 1 base and J by 5 bases, with 11 bases between. The CDR3 contains 15 residues. In DNA, the CDR3 is TGCGCCAGCAGCCAAGCCGGGGGGCAAACCGGGGAGCTGTTTTTT. It specifies CASSQAGGQTGELFF.

The V call is TRBV6-4, the J call TRBJ2-7; the D gene is possibly TRBD1 (5 bases). This CDR3 comprises 14 residues. CDR1 MRHNA and CDR2 SNTAGT come from the germline V gene. Trimming shortened V by 7 bases and J by 6 bases, and 19 bases separated the two germline ends. The CDR3 DNA sequence: TGTGCCAGCACCGAAAATCCGTTGGGGCGCGAGCAGTACTTC. It translates to CASTENPLGREQYF.

The chain links TRBV19 to TRBJ1-5, with D unclear. Germline V lookup: CDR1 LNHDA, CDR2 SQIVND (reference sequence). This CDR3 region has 13 residues. Trimming took 5 bases from V and 7 from J, leaving 12 bases between them. The CDR3 sequence is CASSGLRGQPQHF. The DNA of the CDR3 is TGTGCCAGTAGTGGGCTACGCGGGCAGCCCCAGCATTTT.

The genes are TRBV3-1 (or the pseudogene TRBV3-2) and TRBJ2-5; 7 bases map to TRBD2. CDR3 length equals 17 residues. From germline, CDR1 is LGHDT and CDR2 YNNKEL (reference sequence). The junction had 9 bases not matched to a gene; V was cut back by 2 bases and J by 0 bases. The CDR3 nucleotides read TGTGCCAGCAGCCAAATCCCCAGGGAGGGGTACCAAGAGACCCAGTACTTC. Translation: CASSQIPREGYQETQYF.

This chain connects TRBV20-1 to TRBJ1-1, with D maybe TRBD1 (5 bases). The V and J ends lost 4 bases and 5 bases respectively, with 8 bases between them. The CDR3 has 11 amino acids. In germline, CDR1 is DFQATT, CDR2 SNEGSKA (reference sequence). The CDR3 protein is CSATPGTEAFF. For the CDR3, the DNA is TGCAGTGCTACCCCAGGGACTGAAGCTTTCTTT.

This clone has a handful of counts. In DNA form, the CDR3 reads TGTGCCAGCAGCGCCACAGGGGGCTCTGGGGCCAACGTCCTGACTTTC. As protein: CASSATGGSGANVLTF. This rearrangement joins TRBV7-9 to TRBJ2-6; 8 nucleotides match TRBD1. V lost 5 bases to trimming and J lost 0 bases; unmatched junction nucleotides: 3. Germline V gene data show CDR1 as SEHNR and CDR2 as FQNEAQ (reference sequence). This CDR3 has 16 residues.

This clone appeared a single time. The rearrangement links TRBV20-1 to TRBJ1-2; D is uncertain. Germline values: CDR1 DFQATT, CDR2 SNEGSKA (reference sequence). The CDR3 has 11 amino acids. Trimming pared 3 bases from V and 4 bases from J, leaving 6 bases between. For the CDR3, the DNA is TGCAGTGCTAGTCCGTTCTATGGCTACACCTTC. Translation: CSASPFYGYTF.

The chain employs TRBV5-1 and TRBJ2-7, with TRBD2 identical over 11 bases. V trimming: 1 base; J trimming: 2 bases; junction bases outside the gene matches: 8. The CDR3 is made up of 17 amino acids. Germline assignment: CDR1 SGHRS and CDR2 YFSETQ. CDR3 region: CASSLLALAGGPYEQYF. The CDR3 nucleotides are TGCGCCAGCAGCTTGCTTGCGCTAGCGGGGGGACCCTACGAGCAGTACTTC.

The V gene is TRBV19, the J gene TRBJ2-4, with TRBD2 as a possible D gene (5 bases). Germline V gene data show CDR1 as LNHDA and CDR2 as SQIVND (reference sequence). The CDR3 runs to 13 residues. V lost 5 bases and J 7 bases, leaving 12 bases between the germline ends. This CDR3 is CASSEQRRNIQYF. In nucleotides, the CDR3 is TGTGCCAGTAGTGAGCAGAGGAGGAACATTCAGTACTTC.

The chain combines TRBV5-4 with TRBJ2-3; 11 bases are a match to TRBD2. The germline gives CDR1 SGHNT, CDR2 YYREEE (reference sequence). This CDR3 comprises 15 residues. With V trimmed by 3 bases and J by 3 bases, 3 bases remained unmatched. Here the CDR3 DNA reads TGTGCCAGCAGCTCGGGACTAGCGGTAACAGATACGCAGTATTTT. Protein product: CASSSGLAVTDTQYF.

The chain carries TRBV24-1 and TRBJ1-5, with D perhaps TRBD1 (6 bases). Trimming removed 4 bases at V and 5 bases at J, with 20 bases between. The CDR3 has 17 residues. Germline V CDR1 and CDR2: KGHDR, SFDVKD. The CDR3 here is CATSEPRTAALHQPQHF. CDR3 in DNA: TGTGCCACCAGTGAACCAAGGACAGCGGCGCTACATCAGCCCCAGCATTTT.

This clone has a single count. This chain links TRBV6-6 with TRBJ1-1; 9 positions match TRBD1. Germline CDR1 and CDR2: MNHNY and SVGAGI (reference sequence). The CDR3 sequence is 15 residues long. V was clipped by 6 bases and J by 1 base; unmatched bases: 6. Here the CDR3 reads CASREPGQGNTEAFF. In nucleotides, the CDR3 is TGTGCCAGCAGGGAGCCGGGACAGGGGAACACTGAAGCTTTCTTT.

The rearrangement joins TRBV7-9 to TRBJ2-4; the match to TRBD2 covers 9 bases. CDR3 length: 18 amino acids. Germline V gene lookup returns CDR1 SEHNR and CDR2 FQNEAQ (reference sequence). The V gene end was trimmed by 1 base and the J gene end by 0 bases; junction bases not matched to a gene: 7. CDR3 sequence: CASSLVGPSGVAKNIQYF. CDR3 coding DNA: TGTGCCAGCAGCTTAGTCGGCCCTAGCGGGGTAGCCAAAAACATTCAGTACTTC.

This chain uses TRBV28 with TRBJ1-2, with D hard to call. The germline CDR1 and CDR2 sequences are MDHEN and SYDVKM. V was clipped by 5 bases and J by 5 bases, with 6 bases between them. The CDR3 runs to 11 residues. The CDR3 protein is CASSRYYGYTF. CDR3 bases: TGTGCCAGCAGTCGCTATTATGGCTACACCTTC.

The chain combines TRBV7-8 with TRBJ1-3; D remains unclear. This CDR3 has 13 amino acids. Trimming took off 5 bases at V and 3 bases at J, with 8 bases between the two ends. The germline CDR1 and CDR2 sequences are SGHVS and FQNEAQ. The CDR3 sequence: CASSVYSGNTIYF. The DNA of the CDR3 is TGTGCCAGCAGCGTCTACAGTGGAAACACCATATATTTT. Drawing the rest from reference TRBV7-8 and TRBJ1-3, the complete variable domain is GAGVSQSPRYKVAKRGQDVALRCDPISGHVSLFWYQQALGQGPEFLTYFQNEAQLDKSGLPSDRFFAERPEGSVSTLKIQRTQQEDSAVYLCASSVYSGNTIYFGEGSWLTVV.

The V and J genes are TRBV6-5 and TRBJ2-7, with 7 nucleotides matching TRBD1. J lost 3 bases, V lost 6 bases, and 5 bases had no gene match. CDR1 MNHEY and CDR2 SVGAGI come from the germline V gene. CDR3 size: 13 residues. This chain's CDR3 is CASSDRVGYEQYF. CDR3 sequence (DNA): TGTGCCAGCAGCGACAGGGTGGGCTACGAGCAGTACTTC.